This TCR beta chain was recorded in a study of blood T cell repertoires in COVID-19. Overall study: Sites in the United States, Italy and Spain provided acute and convalescent COVID-19 samples.

Recruited during active infection, patients (from Seattle) were subsequently followed longitudinally. Per germline, CDR1 SGHVS and CDR2 FNYEAQ. This CDR3 has 15 residues. Trimming removed 3 bases from V and 5 bases from J; junction bases left unmatched: 4. Authors' processing steps: Reference gene primer amplification yielded estimated nucleated cell counts. Method: immunoSEQ multiplex PCR; TCRdb's copy keeps in-frame clones and lacks some. That table is the source of V, J and clone size, and D and trimming were worked out from the DNA. Of about 330,000 clones detected, roughly 87% appear once; the ten largest clones hold just over 9.5%.

The chain combines TRBV7-6 with TRBJ1-6; 7 positions match TRBD1. The sample was peripheral blood. This clonotype was sampled from a man younger than 45 with COVID-19, enrolled during active disease. DNA of the CDR3: TGTGCCAGCAGCTTGCAAGGACAGGATAATTCACCCCTCCACTTT. Protein sequence: CASSLQGQDNSPLHF.